This entry lists 15 T cell receptor beta chains sequenced from one sample in a study of blood T cell repertoires in COVID-19. Here immunoSEQ multiplex PCR was the method, and the copy in TCRdb shows in-frame clones only, minus some. The profile shows about 170,000 clones, around four fifths of them singletons. Specimen: peripheral blood. The receptors here all came from a woman aged 70-85 years with COVID-19, enrolled during active disease.

This chain connects TRBV19 to TRBJ2-2; D possibly corresponds to TRBD1 (6 bases). This CDR3 has 13 residues. Germline loops: CDR1 LNHDA, CDR2 SQIVND (reference sequence). With 5 bases removed from V and 6 bases from J, the gap between germline ends came to 10 bases. The CDR3 sequence: CASSSQGSGELFF. CDR3 DNA sequence: TGTGCCAGTAGTTCTCAGGGGTCCGGGGAGCTGTTTTTT.

The rearrangement joins TRBV28 to TRBJ2-1, with no clear D. V lost 7 bases and J 0 bases, leaving 10 bases between the germline ends. Germline values: CDR1 MDHEN, CDR2 SYDVKM. The CDR3 contains 14 residues. The CDR3 DNA sequence: TGTGCCAGCACCCGACGGAGCTCCTACAATGAGCAGTTCTTC. As protein: CASTRRSSYNEQFF.

The V call is TRBV12-5, the J call TRBJ1-5; TRBD1 matches at 7 bases. This CDR3 is built from 15 residues. V gave up 1 base and J gave up 6 bases; unmatched junction bases: 6. The germline CDR1 and CDR2 sequences are LGHNT and FRNRAP. The CDR3 DNA reads as TGTGCTAGTGGTTTGGAGGAGGGGGCCGGTCAGCCCCAGCATTTT. It translates to CASGLEEGAGQPQHF.

In its sample, this clone was seen a few times. The chain links TRBV27 to TRBJ2-5; D possibly corresponds to TRBD2 (5 bases). The CDR3 sequence is 14 residues long. The germline gives CDR1 MNHEY, CDR2 SMNVEV (reference sequence). Trimming left V 7 bases short and J 2 bases short, with 14 bases between. CDR3 DNA sequence: TGTGCCAGCAAGGTTCCGGGGAAACAAGAGACCCAGTACTTC. Translation gives CASKVPGKQETQYF.

Only a few counts were recorded for this clone. The chain combines TRBV27 with TRBJ1-2, with TRBD1 matching over 8 bases. In germline, CDR1 is MNHEY, CDR2 SMNVEV (reference sequence). The trim removed 5 bases at V and 6 bases at J, leaving 5 bases unmatched. CDR3 length: 13 residues. CDR3 residues: CASSPTGGNGYTF. In nucleotides, the CDR3 is TGTGCCAGCAGTCCCACAGGGGGAAATGGCTACACCTTC.

V and J are TRBV5-6 and TRBJ2-7; weak D call: TRBD1 (6 bases). The V end was cut by 3 bases, the J end by 4 bases, with 14 bases between. Germline V lookup: CDR1 SGHDT, CDR2 YYEEEE. The CDR3 is 14 residues long. The CDR3 DNA sequence: TGTGCCAGCAGCTCACCGACAGGAATATACGAGCAGTACGTC. Its translation is CASSSPTGIYEQYV.

The chain combines TRBV11-2 with TRBJ2-5, with TRBD1 matching over 9 bases. Losses at the gene ends were 1 base for V and 3 bases for J; bases not matched to a gene: 0. This CDR3 is built from 14 residues. Germline lookup yields CDR1 SGHAT and CDR2 FQNNGV. The CDR3 is CASSLGTGEETQYF. The CDR3 DNA is TGTGCCAGCAGCTTAGGGACAGGGGAAGAGACCCAGTACTTC.

The chain joins TRBV10-3 to TRBJ2-3; TRBD2 might be the D (7 bases). Trimming pared 4 bases from V and 0 bases from J, leaving 14 bases between. This CDR3 is built from 16 residues. Germline V gives CDR1 ENHRY, CDR2 SYGVKD. The CDR3 sequence: CAISGGLAASTDTQYF. The CDR3 DNA reads TGTGCCATCAGTGGGGGGCTAGCGGCTAGCACAGATACGCAGTATTTT.

The genes are TRBV7-2 and TRBJ2-3, with 8 bases that match TRBD2. CDR1 is SGHTA, CDR2 FQGNSA, per germline. Trimming took 3 bases from V and 6 from J; bases not matched to a gene: 5. This CDR3 is 14 amino acids long. CDR3 region: CASSLGLGADTQYF. The CDR3 DNA sequence: TGTGCCAGCAGCTTGGGACTAGGCGCCGATACGCAGTATTTT.

This clone appeared once. This chain links TRBV6-1 with TRBJ1-2; 8 nucleotides line up with TRBD1. The V gene's germline CDR1 is MNHNS and CDR2 SASEGT. The V gene end was trimmed by 2 bases and the J gene end by 8 bases; junction bases not matched to a gene: 7. The CDR3 sequence is 14 residues long. CDR3 DNA sequence: TGTGCCAGCAGTGAATACAGGGGGACGCGAGGCTACACCTTC. Translation gives CASSEYRGTRGYTF.

The chain recombines TRBV5-1 with TRBJ1-1; D unresolved. Germline V CDR1 and CDR2: SGHRS, YFSETQ. The CDR3 extends over 14 amino acids. The V and J ends lost 0 bases and 8 bases respectively, with 14 bases between them. The CDR3 sequence: CASSLESFRGEAFF. The CDR3, as DNA: TGCGCCAGCAGCTTGGAGAGCTTCCGCGGCGAAGCTTTCTTT.

This clone occurred once. The chain has TRBV20-1 and TRBJ2-1, with a possible D match to TRBD2 (5 bases). Trimming pared 3 bases from V and 16 bases from J, leaving 16 bases between. The V gene's germline CDR1 is DFQATT and CDR2 SNEGSKA (reference sequence). The CDR3 runs to 11 residues. CDR3 loop: CSASEGRARFF. The CDR3 coding sequence is TGCAGTGCTAGTGAAGGGCGGGCGCGCTTCTTC.

This chain uses TRBV6-2 or TRBV6-3 with TRBJ1-2, with TRBD1 matching 7 bases. Trimming at V came to 5 bases and at J to 4 bases, leaving 4 bases not matched to a gene. CDR1 MNHEY and CDR2 SVGEGT come from the germline V gene. This CDR3 has 13 amino acids. DNA of the CDR3: TGTGCCAGCAGTCCCGACAGGGTCTATGGCTACACCTTC. This translates into CASSPDRVYGYTF.

This clone was counted only a few times. The J gene is TRBJ2-4, the V gene TRBV5-5; D gene ambiguous. V was cut by 1 base and J by 2 bases, with 7 bases left in between. The germline V gene encodes CDR1 SGHKS and CDR2 YYEKEE (reference sequence). The CDR3 totals 14 residues. The CDR3 loop reads CASSLQAPKNIQYF. The CDR3 coding sequence is TGTGCCAGCAGCTTGCAGGCGCCCAAAAACATTCAGTACTTC.

Here the CDR3 DNA reads TGTGCCAGCAGTGACCCTAGGTCACAGGCCCGGAACACTGAAGCTTTCTTT. Residues: CASSDPRSQARNTEAFF. The chain carries TRBV6-1 and TRBJ1-1; D possibly corresponds to TRBD1 (5 bases). This CDR3 is built from 17 residues. Trimming left V 3 bases short and J 1 base short, with 18 bases between. Germline V gene data show CDR1 as MNHNS and CDR2 as SASEGT.